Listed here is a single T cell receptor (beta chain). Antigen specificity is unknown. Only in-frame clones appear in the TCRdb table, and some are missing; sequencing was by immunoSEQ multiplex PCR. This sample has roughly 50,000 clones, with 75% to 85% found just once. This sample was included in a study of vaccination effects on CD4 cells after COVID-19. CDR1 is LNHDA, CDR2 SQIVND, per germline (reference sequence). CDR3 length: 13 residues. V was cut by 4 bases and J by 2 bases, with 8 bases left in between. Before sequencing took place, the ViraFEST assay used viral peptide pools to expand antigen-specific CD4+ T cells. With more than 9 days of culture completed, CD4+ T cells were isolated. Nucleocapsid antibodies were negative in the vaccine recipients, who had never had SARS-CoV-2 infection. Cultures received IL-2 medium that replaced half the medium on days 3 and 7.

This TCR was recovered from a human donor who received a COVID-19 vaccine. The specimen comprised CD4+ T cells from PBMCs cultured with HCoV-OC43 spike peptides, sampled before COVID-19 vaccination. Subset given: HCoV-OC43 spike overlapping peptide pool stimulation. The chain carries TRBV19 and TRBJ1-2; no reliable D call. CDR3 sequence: CASSRSGNYGYTF. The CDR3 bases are TGTGCCAGTAGTAGGTCCGGGAACTATGGCTACACCTTC.